Listed here are 16 T cell receptor beta chains from one sample, sequenced in a study of blood T cell repertoires in COVID-19. Here immunoSEQ multiplex PCR was the method, and the copy in TCRdb shows in-frame clones only, minus some. The data contain 120,000 or so clones, more than 60% of them singletons. The sequencing sample was made of peripheral blood. These receptors all stem from a woman aged 70-85 years with acute or convalescent COVID-19.

This sequence joins TRBV5-1 and TRBJ2-2; 10 positions match TRBD2. CDR1 SGHRS and CDR2 YFSETQ come from the germline V gene. The length of the CDR3 is 15 residues. The V gene end was trimmed by 2 bases and the J gene end by 4 bases; junction bases not matched to a gene: 2. The CDR3 reads CASSFSGRGTGELFF. The CDR3 DNA sequence: TGCGCCAGCAGCTTCAGCGGGAGGGGCACCGGGGAGCTGTTTTTT.

This chain joins TRBV19 and TRBJ1-2; D unresolved. The CDR3 is 15 amino acids. Trimming removed 1 base at V and 5 bases at J, with 14 bases between. The germline gives CDR1 LNHDA, CDR2 SQIVND (reference sequence). The CDR3 DNA reads TGTGCCAGTAGTATAGGAGGGCCGAAATTTTATGGCTACACCTTC. Its protein is CASSIGGPKFYGYTF.

The chain couples TRBV9 to TRBJ2-3, with a weak D call TRBD1 (6 bases). Germline CDR1 SGDLS, CDR2 YYNGEE. This CDR3 is built from 13 residues. Trimming cost V 0 bases and J 5 bases, with 7 bases left between them. The CDR3 loop reads CASSVAGVDTQYF. For the CDR3, the DNA is TGTGCCAGCAGCGTAGCAGGGGTAGATACGCAGTATTTT.

This clone has just a few counts. The gene calls are TRBV6-1 and TRBJ1-6, with no clear D. Trimming removed 3 bases from V and 10 bases from J, with 7 bases in between. The CDR3 extends over 12 amino acids. Germline assignment: CDR1 MNHNS and CDR2 SASEGT. In nucleotides, the CDR3 is TGTGCCAGCAGTGAGAAGCCCTCACCCCTCCACTTT. Encoded protein: CASSEKPSPLHF.

This chain connects TRBV20-1 to TRBJ2-1; 10 bases fit TRBD1. The CDR3 loop spans 14 amino acids. Germline CDR1 and CDR2: DFQATT and SNEGSKA (reference sequence). V gave up 3 bases and J gave up 4 bases; unmatched junction bases: 3. The CDR3 loop reads CSASPGQGYNEQFF. As DNA, the CDR3 is TGCAGTGCTAGTCCGGGACAGGGGTACAATGAGCAGTTCTTC.

CDR3 amino acids: CASSFGQGSLETQYF. The CDR3 DNA reads TGTGCCAGCAGCTTCGGACAGGGGAGTTTAGAGACCCAGTACTTC. The chain recombines TRBV7-7 with TRBJ2-5; 9 bases match TRBD1. CDR1 and CDR2 from the germline V gene are SSHAT and FNYEAQ (reference sequence). Trimming at V came to 3 bases and at J to 4 bases, leaving 6 bases not matched to a gene. The CDR3 consists of 15 residues.

V usage is TRBV3-1 (or the pseudogene TRBV3-2) and J usage is TRBJ2-1, with 9 bases aligning to TRBD2. CDR1 is LGHDT and CDR2 is YNNKEL in the germline V gene (reference sequence). The CDR3 consists of 15 residues. J lost 8 bases, V lost 2 bases, and 7 bases had no gene match. DNA of the CDR3: TGTGCCAGCAGCCAAAAGCGGGGGGCCGCGGATGAGCAGTTCTTC. It codes for CASSQKRGAADEQFF.

This clone came up a few times. The chain couples TRBV18 to TRBJ1-2; D is undetermined. The V gene lost 0 bases and the J gene lost 8 bases, with 10 bases spanning the gap. CDR1 KGHSH and CDR2 LQKENI come from the germline V gene. CDR3 length: 13 residues. The CDR3 loop is CASSPPVPGGYTF. The CDR3, as DNA: TGTGCCAGCTCACCACCGGTCCCGGGAGGCTACACCTTC.

There are many counts of this clone. The gene calls are TRBV10-1 and TRBJ2-7; possible D gene TRBD2, 6 bases. Between the trimmed V and J ends, which lost 6 bases and 5 bases, there was a span of 17 bases. Germline V CDR1 and CDR2: WNHNN, SYGVQD (reference sequence). This CDR3 is built from 14 residues. CDR3 nucleotide sequence: TGCGCCAGCAGAGGGGCAGGGCGGGGAAACGAGCAGTACTTC. Its protein is CASRGAGRGNEQYF.

In this sample, this clone turned up a few times. This chain joins TRBV6-6 and TRBJ2-1; the match to TRBD2 covers 8 bases. CDR3 size: 15 residues. Germline loops: CDR1 MNHNY, CDR2 SVGAGI (reference sequence). V trimming: 3 bases; J trimming: 4 bases; junction bases outside the gene matches: 5. This CDR3 reads CASSYAAGGYNEQFF. The CDR3 coding sequence is TGTGCCAGCAGTTATGCGGCGGGGGGTTACAATGAGCAGTTCTTC.

This clone has a single count. This chain links TRBV7-9 with TRBJ2-1; 9 bases match TRBD2. CDR1 SEHNR and CDR2 FQNEAQ come from the germline V gene (reference sequence). The J segment lost 10 bases and the V segment lost 2 bases, leaving 6 bases of the junction unmatched. This CDR3 contains 14 residues. For the CDR3, the DNA is TGTGCCAGCAGCTTATCCACTAGCGGGTGGGAGCAGTTCTTC. It yields the protein CASSLSTSGWEQFF.

In DNA form, the CDR3 reads TGTGCCAGCAGCCCCAGGACTAGCGGGAACACAGATACGCAGTATTTT. This encodes CASSPRTSGNTDTQYF. The gene calls are TRBV7-9 and TRBJ2-3; TRBD2 agrees at 12 bases. The CDR3 loop spans 16 amino acids. J gave up 2 bases and V 5 bases, and 5 bases lay outside the gene matches. Germline V gene lookup returns CDR1 SEHNR and CDR2 FQNEAQ (reference sequence). The full variable domain, in which reference TRBV7-9 and TRBJ2-3 provide the parts outside the CDR3, is DTGVSQNPRHKITKRGQNVTFRCDPISEHNRLYWYRQTLGQGPEFLTYFQNEAQLEKSRLLSDRFSAERPKGSFSTLEIQRTEQGDSAMYLCASSPRTSGNTDTQYFGPGTRLTVL.

The rearrangement links TRBV3-1 (or the pseudogene TRBV3-2) to TRBJ2-7, with 11 nucleotides matching TRBD2. There are 14 residues in the CDR3. J was trimmed by 4 bases and V by 3 bases; bases with no gene match: 2. Germline CDR1 LGHDT, CDR2 YNNKEL (reference sequence). CDR3 in DNA: TGTGCCAGCAGCCACACTAGCGGGAGATACGAGCAGTACTTC. Its protein product is CASSHTSGRYEQYF.

The chain uses TRBV11-3 and TRBJ2-1, with TRBD2 matching over 8 bases. The CDR3 extends over 18 amino acids. Per germline, CDR1 SGHNT and CDR2 YENEEA. V lost 1 base to trimming and J lost 0 bases; unmatched junction nucleotides: 8. CDR3 bases: TGTGCCAGCAGCTTAGGAGCGGGGGCCCGAAGCTCCTACAATGAGCAGTTCTTC. Amino acids: CASSLGAGARSSYNEQFF.

This clone was picked up a small number of times. This rearrangement joins TRBV27 to TRBJ2-7; 7 bases are shared with TRBD1. This CDR3 contains 15 residues. Germline trimming cut 0 bases from V and 2 bases from J; bases unmatched to any gene: 4. CDR1 is MNHEY and CDR2 is SMNVEV in the germline V gene (reference sequence). This CDR3 reads CASSLSAGTAYEQYF. Written as DNA, the CDR3 is TGTGCCAGCAGTTTATCCGCCGGGACAGCCTACGAGCAGTACTTC.

This sequence joins TRBV6-6 and TRBJ2-1; 8 bases line up with TRBD2. This CDR3 has 14 residues. The germline V gene has CDR1 MNHNY and CDR2 SVGAGI (reference sequence). The V segment lost 2 bases and the J segment 7 bases; nucleotides outside the gene matches: 4. This CDR3 is CASSYAGGLNEQFF. CDR3 nucleotide sequence: TGTGCCAGCAGTTACGCGGGGGGCCTTAATGAGCAGTTCTTC.